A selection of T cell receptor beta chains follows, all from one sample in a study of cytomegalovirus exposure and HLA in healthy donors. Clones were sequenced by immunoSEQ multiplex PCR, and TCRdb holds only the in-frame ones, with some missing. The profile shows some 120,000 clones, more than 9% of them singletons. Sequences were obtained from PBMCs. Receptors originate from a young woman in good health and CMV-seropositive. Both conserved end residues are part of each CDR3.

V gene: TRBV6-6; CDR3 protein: CASSYPQGATKAYTF
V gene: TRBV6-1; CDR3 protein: CASSETGQIDNEQFF
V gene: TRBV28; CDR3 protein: CASSFPGAQYF
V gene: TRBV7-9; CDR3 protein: CASSSEDLTGAEAFF
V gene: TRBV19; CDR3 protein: CASRATGARKNTEAFF
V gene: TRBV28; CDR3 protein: CASSFTGGNTIYF
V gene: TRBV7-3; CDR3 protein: CASSDSAGYDEQFF
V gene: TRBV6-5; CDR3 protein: CASSTNKERNIQYF
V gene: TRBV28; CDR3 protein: CASSQGTALWDGYTF
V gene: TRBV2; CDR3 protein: CASSRQGNTIYF
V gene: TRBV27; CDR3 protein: CASSPLQGNSYEQYF
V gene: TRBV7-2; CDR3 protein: CASSRVGTDTQYF
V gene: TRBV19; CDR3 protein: CASSIVLSNQPQHF
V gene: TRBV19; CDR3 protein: CASSSFLGQAAYEQYF
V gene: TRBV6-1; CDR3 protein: CASMTGVTEAFF
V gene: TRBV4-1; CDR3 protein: CASSQELGSYEQYF
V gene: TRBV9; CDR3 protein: CASSAHSRHTDTQYF
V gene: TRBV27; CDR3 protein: CASSPGTSGSYEQYF
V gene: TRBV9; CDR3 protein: CASSFRTGTENEKLFF
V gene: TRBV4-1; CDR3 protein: CASSHTSGSSYEQYF
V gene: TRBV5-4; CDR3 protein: CASSLALAAYNEQFF
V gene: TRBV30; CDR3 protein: CAWSLVGGNQPQHF
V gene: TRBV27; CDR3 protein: CASSPLPGTSGYEQYF
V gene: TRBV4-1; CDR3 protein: CASRPELGGGRWADTQYF
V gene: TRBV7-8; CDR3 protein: CASSSSITGTSGKNEQFF
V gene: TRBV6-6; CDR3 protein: CASSQDRPPVDTQYF
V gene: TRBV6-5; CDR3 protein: CASKVQGATDTQYF
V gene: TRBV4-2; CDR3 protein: CASSQDPSTSEDTQYF
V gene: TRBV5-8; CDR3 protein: CASSFADRETYEQYF
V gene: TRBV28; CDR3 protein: CASSSPGTSGSYEQYF
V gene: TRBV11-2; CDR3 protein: CASSLQGFGSLGYTF
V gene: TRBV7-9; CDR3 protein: CASSYSGTDTQYF
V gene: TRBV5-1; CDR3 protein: CASSLAGELYGYTF
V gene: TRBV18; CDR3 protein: CASSRTAGGVAYEQYF
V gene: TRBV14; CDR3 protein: CASSLQGGNTEAFF
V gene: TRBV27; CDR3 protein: CASSLTSGSSYEQYF
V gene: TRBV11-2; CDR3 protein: CASSLITVDLQETQYF
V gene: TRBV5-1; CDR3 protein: CASSLMSSGEAFF
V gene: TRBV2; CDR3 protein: CASSEWGGMLNTEAFF
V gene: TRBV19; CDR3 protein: CASSGLAGALETQYF
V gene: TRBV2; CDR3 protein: CASTRNNEQFF
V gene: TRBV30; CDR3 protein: CAWSPLTGELFF
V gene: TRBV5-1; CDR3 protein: CASSLQGEAFF
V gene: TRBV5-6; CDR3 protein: CASSTPANDEQFF
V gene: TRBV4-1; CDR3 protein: CASSPRDTAYEQYF
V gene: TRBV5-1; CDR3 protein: CASSPMSRDSGIYGYTF
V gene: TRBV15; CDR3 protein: CATSSGQTYEQYF
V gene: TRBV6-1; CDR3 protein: CASSEGVLVNTEAFF
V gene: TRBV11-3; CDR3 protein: CASSLGLAGYETQYF
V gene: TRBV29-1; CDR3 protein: CSVEGGVNTEAFF